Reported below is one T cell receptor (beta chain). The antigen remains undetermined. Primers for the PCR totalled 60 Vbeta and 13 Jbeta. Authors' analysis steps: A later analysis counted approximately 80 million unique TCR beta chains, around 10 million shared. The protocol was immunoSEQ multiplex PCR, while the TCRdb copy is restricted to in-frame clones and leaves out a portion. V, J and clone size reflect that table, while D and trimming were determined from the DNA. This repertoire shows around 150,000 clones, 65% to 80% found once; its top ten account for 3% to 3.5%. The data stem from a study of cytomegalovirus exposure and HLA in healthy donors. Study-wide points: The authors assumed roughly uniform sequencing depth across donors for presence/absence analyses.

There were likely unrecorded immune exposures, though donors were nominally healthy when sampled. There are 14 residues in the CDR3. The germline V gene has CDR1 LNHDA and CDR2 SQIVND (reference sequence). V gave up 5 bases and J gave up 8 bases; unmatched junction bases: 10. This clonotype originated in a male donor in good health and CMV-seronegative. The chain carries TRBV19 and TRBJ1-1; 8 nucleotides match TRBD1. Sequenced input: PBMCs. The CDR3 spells CASSEAGGIREAFF. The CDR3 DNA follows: TGTGCCAGTAGTGAGGCAGGGGGCATTAGAGAAGCTTTCTTT.